This T cell receptor (beta chain) was profiled in a study of cytomegalovirus exposure and HLA in healthy donors. Findings and limits, study-wide: CMV serostatus stood as the only immune exposure information on hand.

A multiplex PCR was run with 60 Vbeta primers and 13 Jbeta primers. Per the study methods: The authors later counted about 80 million unique TCR beta chains, roughly 10 million of them shared. The protocol was immunoSEQ multiplex PCR, while the TCRdb copy is restricted to in-frame clones and leaves out a portion. That table supplies the V and J calls and clone size; D and trimming were determined from the DNA. The profile shows about 180,000 clones, under 80% of them singletons. Healthy bone marrow donors supplied every sample. From germline, CDR1 is SGHVS and CDR2 FNYEAQ. The junction had 4 bases not matched to a gene; V was cut back by 4 bases and J by 3 bases. The CDR3 is made up of 16 amino acids. Concerning this clone: Its target is unknown.

This TCR was sampled from a woman aged 45-60 years in good health and CMV-seropositive. Sequencing was done on a sample of PBMCs. The chain recombines TRBV7-6 with TRBJ2-3; 13 nucleotides agree with TRBD2. The CDR3 is CASSSMTSGGTDTQYF. CDR3 nucleotides: TGTGCCAGCAGCTCCATGACTAGCGGGGGGACAGATACGCAGTATTTT. Using reference TRBV7-6 and TRBJ2-3 for the parts outside the CDR3, the full variable domain is GAGVSQSPRYKVTKRGQDVALRCDPISGHVSLYWYRQALGQGPEFLTYFNYEAQQDKSGLPNDRFSAERPEGSISTLTIQRTEQRDSAMYRCASSSMTSGGTDTQYFGPGTRLTVL.